The sequence of this TCR beta chain was determined in a study of T cells in Graves' hyperthyroidism and ophthalmopathy (dated by TCRdb to between 2017 and 2020). With regard to the full study: TCR V-J signatures able to tell the groups apart were searched for in a discovery cohort of 100 or so patients, of whom more than 40 had Graves' ophthalmopathy and around 58 had stable Graves' hyperthyroidism. The study also compared thyroid tissue and blood T-cell repertoires from about 6 Graves' hyperthyroidism patients. The 95 to 100 discovery patients were randomly divided into training and test sets at a 7:3 ratio. Whether ophthalmopathy could be predicted prospectively was tested in an independent validation cohort made up of about 20 hyperthyroidism patients plus 17 patients who later progressed to ophthalmopathy. After blood sampling, hyperthyroidism patients were treated with methimazole at a starting dose of 30 mg daily, and ophthalmopathy patients were treated with high-dose intravenous methylprednisolone. TCR Vbeta CDR3 sequencing of roughly 140 peripheral blood samples (over 40 ophthalmopathy, roughly 72 hyperthyroidism and roughly 17 progressor patients) is reported in the paper.

The TCR beta CDR3 regions were amplified from RNA transcripts. For the first round of RT-PCR on the TCR CDR3, the HTBI primer set was used together with the Qiagen OneStep RT-PCR kit. A second multiplex PCR round built the libraries, followed by size selection and purification. Sequencing of the libraries was done on an Illumina HiSeq2000 using paired-end 100 bp reads. As for the authors' bioinformatics: Raw data were processed with SOAPnuke, discarding reads with adapters, uncalled bases, mean Phred below 15, or no exact constant-primer or identifier match. High-quality paired reads were merged with COPE v1.2.5, and unique nucleotide sequences were defined as clonotypes. MiTCR v1.1 was used to align clonotypes to the IMGT TRBV, TRBD and TRBJ reference segments. Only V-J combinations with frequency above 0.0001, covering about 99% of repertoires, were analysed. A TCS score was defined as the ratio of F50 (clonal expansion) to E x V (chaos), with BLOSUM62-based TCRdist applied between CDR3 peptides within each V-J. Welch's t-statistics and random forest reduced 450 to 600 V-J features to 13, which were used in a naive Bayes classifier (R e1071). The Morisita-Horn index was used to measure how similar the thyroid and blood repertoires were. Through fastp at Q25 and MiXCR, TCRdb rebuilt clones from the public reads, retaining in-frame beta chains. For every CDR3 protein sequence, its rows merge into one entry that carries the most common genes and DNA. For this entry, the V and J calls and clone size follow TCRdb and not the study's own pipeline. Here the sample has 500,000 to 750,000 distinct CDR3 sequences; approximately 44% occur a single time. Clones ranked in the top ten supply about 7.8% of the sample.

Comments on this clonotype: The clone's antigen remains unknown. No quality values exist for individual bases; no much larger clone is one base distant.

Summary of the overall study and its limitations: No statistical method was used to fix the sample size in advance, and group allocation was not hidden from the investigators. Blood samples also contained most of the expanded thyroid clonotypes (frequency above 0.001), which suggests that blood repertoires may reflect thyroid immune responses. In cross-validation, a model built on a 13 V-J signature told ophthalmopathy apart from stable hyperthyroidism with roughly 87% sensitivity and about 81% specificity, and in testing the same model reached 80%/75%. In validation, progression to ophthalmopathy was predicted by the model with 70.59% sensitivity and 72% to 85% specificity, a median of approximately 6.5 months before onset.

Via the germline V gene (reference sequence), CDR1 is LNHDA and CDR2 SQIVND. Germline trimming: 6 bases from V, 6 bases from J; junction bases outside gene matches: 12. The CDR3 starts with the cysteine, ends with the phenylalanine, and has 16 residues. This entry keeps only the CDR3 DNA: 48 bases, framed from base 1. A patient counted as having stable Graves' hyperthyroidism if no progression to ophthalmopathy occurred over 18 months of follow-up. Hyperthyroidism patients were newly diagnosed, had a disease duration of under 2 months, and were aged 18 to 65 years. The study excluded patients with uncontrolled infections, other autoimmune diseases, pregnancy or lactation. Diagnoses were based on clinical symptoms, serum thyroxine and TRAb, thyroid ultrasound and orbital computed tomography. Trizol reagent was used to extract total RNA, and RNA quality was then checked on an Agilent 2100 Bioanalyzer.

The origin of this receptor is a woman between 18 and 30 years old with Graves' hyperthyroidism. Sequenced sample: peripheral blood or thyroid tissue (not recorded which). This chain is built from TRBV19 and TRBJ2-1; TRBD2 aligns with 9 central bases. The CDR3 protein sequence reads: CASRPVRLAGINEQFF. The DNA sequence is TGTGCCAGTAGACCCGTTAGGCTAGCGGGAATCAATGAGCAGTTCTTC.